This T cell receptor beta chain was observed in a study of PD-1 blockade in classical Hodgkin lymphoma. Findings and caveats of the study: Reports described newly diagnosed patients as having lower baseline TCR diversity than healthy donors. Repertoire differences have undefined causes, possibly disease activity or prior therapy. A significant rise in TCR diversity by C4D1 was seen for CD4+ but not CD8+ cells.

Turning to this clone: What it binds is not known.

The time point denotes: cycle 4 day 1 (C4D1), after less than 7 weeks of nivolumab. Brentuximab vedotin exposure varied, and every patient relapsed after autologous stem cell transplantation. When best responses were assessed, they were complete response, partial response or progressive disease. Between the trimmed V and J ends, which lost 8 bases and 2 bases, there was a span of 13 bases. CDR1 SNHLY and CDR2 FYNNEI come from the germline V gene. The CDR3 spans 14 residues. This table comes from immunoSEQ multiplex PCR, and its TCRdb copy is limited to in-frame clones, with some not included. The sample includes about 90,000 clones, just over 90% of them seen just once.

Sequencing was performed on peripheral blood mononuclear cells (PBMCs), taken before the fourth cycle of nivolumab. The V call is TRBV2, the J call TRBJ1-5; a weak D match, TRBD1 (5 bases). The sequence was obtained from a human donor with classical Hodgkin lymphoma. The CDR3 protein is CASRFVGGNQPQHF. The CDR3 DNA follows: TGTGCCAGCCGTTTTGTAGGGGGCAATCAGCCCCAGCATTTT.